These T cell receptor beta chains were read from a single sample in a study of T cells in localized non-small cell lung cancer. The table came from immunoSEQ multiplex PCR; TCRdb's copy has only in-frame clones and leaves some out. The sample shows about 24,000 clones, roughly four fifths of them seen only once. The source material was PBMCs, sampled before any cancer treatment. The origin of the receptors is a man between 40 and 69 years old with stage II lung adenocarcinoma. The CDR3 runs from the conserved cysteine through the conserved F or W. The order of the fields is V gene, J gene, clone size, D gene, CDR3 DNA, CDR3 protein. A D gene is named only where the DNA matches it firmly. Clone size is given for some rows only: seen once, a few or many times, or a class if the clone is expanded.

TRBV6-5	TRBJ1-2	.	.	TGTGCCAGCAGTTACGGACAGATCAACTATGGCTACACCTTC	CASSYGQINYGYTF
TRBV6-5	TRBJ2-7	.	.	TGTGCCAGCAGTCCCCCAACAGGTTCGAGGGAGCAGTACTTC	CASSPPTGSREQYF
TRBV6-4	TRBJ1-2	.	.	TGTGCCAGCAGCTTAGACATGGGCGGCTATGGCTACACCTTC	CASSLDMGGYGYTF
TRBV5-1	TRBJ2-5	once	TRBD1	TGCGCCAGCAGGCAAGGACAGGAGGAGACCCAGTACTTC	CASRQGQEETQYF
TRBV9	TRBJ2-3	.	.	TGTGCCAGCAGCGTTCCCCTGAAAGGTGGGGGCACAGATACGCAGTATTTT	CASSVPLKGGGTDTQYF
TRBV6-5	TRBJ2-7	.	TRBD1	TGTGCCAGCAGTTTTGACAGGGTCTCCTACGAGCAGTACTTC	CASSFDRVSYEQYF
TRBV7-2	TRBJ1-2	.	TRBD1	TGTGCCAGCAGCTCATCCAATGGGGTGGTTACAGGGGGTAATGGCTACACCTTC	CASSSSNGVVTGGNGYTF
TRBV27	TRBJ2-7	.	.	TGTGCCAGCAGTTTGTCGTGGCGGGGAACCTACGAGCAGTACTTC	CASSLSWRGTYEQYF
TRBV25-1	TRBJ2-4	.	.	TGTGCCAGCAGTGAAGGAGGCAGCCTAGCCAAAAACATTCAGTACTTC	CASSEGGSLAKNIQYF
TRBV27	TRBJ1-2	medium-sized	TRBD1	TGTGCCAGCAGCACCGGGACAGGGTTTAGCTACACCTTC	CASSTGTGFSYTF
TRBV7-9	TRBJ1-2	.	.	TGTGCCAGCAGCTTAGGAGACGGAATCTATGGCTACACCTTC	CASSLGDGIYGYTF